One and the same sample provided the 16 T cell receptor beta chains below, sequenced in a study of blood T cell repertoires in COVID-19. Repertoires were generated with immunoSEQ multiplex PCR, while TCRdb's copy carries only in-frame clones and drops some. The table includes fewer than 350,000 clones, 81% detected once. What was sequenced was peripheral blood. The receptors were sampled from a woman aged 55-69 years with active or convalescent COVID-19.

The chain recombines TRBV6-2 or TRBV6-3 with TRBJ2-1; 16 bases are a match to TRBD2. The germline V gene encodes CDR1 MNHEY and CDR2 SVGEGT. There are 18 residues in the CDR3. Trimming took 5 bases from V and 0 from J; bases not matched to a gene: 4. The CDR3 here is CASSDGTSGGASYNEQFF. For the CDR3, the DNA is TGTGCCAGCAGTGACGGGACTAGCGGGGGGGCCTCCTACAATGAGCAGTTCTTC.

V is TRBV20-1 and J is TRBJ2-1; 9 bases map to TRBD2. CDR1 is DFQATT, CDR2 SNEGSKA, per germline (reference sequence). V lost 3 bases and J lost 4; bases outside the gene matches: 7. CDR3 length equals 15 residues. The CDR3, as DNA: TGCAGTGCTAGTCAAGGGCTAGCGGGATACAATGAGCAGTTCTTC. Its protein product is CSASQGLAGYNEQFF.

J is TRBJ1-1 and V is TRBV21-1; the table calls TRBD1, which could not be checked here. TRBV21-1 is termed a pseudogene. This CDR3 spans 16 amino acids. The CDR3 nucleotides read TGTGCCAGCAGCCTCCACACCGGGACAGGGGAACGATTAGCTTTCTTT. It translates to CASSLHTGTGERLAFF.

This clone came up a few times. J is TRBJ1-2 and V is TRBV29-1, with D perhaps matching TRBD1 (6 bases). The CDR3 runs to 12 residues. The germline gives CDR1 SQVTM, CDR2 ANQGSEA. V shed 3 bases and J shed 4 bases, with 9 bases lying between them. The CDR3 loop reads CSVDRGGYGYTF. Written as DNA, the CDR3 is TGCAGCGTTGACAGGGGTGGCTATGGCTACACCTTC.

The chain recombines TRBV7-3 with TRBJ2-1; 12 bases align to TRBD2. This CDR3 is built from 14 residues. Germline loops: CDR1 SGHTA, CDR2 FQGTGA. V lost 5 bases and J lost 7; bases outside the gene matches: 3. CDR3 residues: CASSLAGGWNEQFF. The DNA of the CDR3 is TGTGCCAGCAGCCTAGCGGGGGGGTGGAATGAGCAGTTCTTC.

This clone was recorded once. The chain links TRBV7-3 to TRBJ2-2, with TRBD2 matching over 11 bases. This CDR3 contains 17 residues. Germline V gene sequence: CDR1 SGHTA, CDR2 FQGTGA. Trimming removed 4 bases from V and 5 bases from J; junction bases left unmatched: 9. The chain's CDR3 is CASSWSSGGPGTGELFF. The CDR3 nucleotides read TGTGCCAGCAGCTGGTCTAGCGGGGGGCCAGGTACCGGGGAGCTGTTTTTT.

The J gene is TRBJ2-1, the V gene TRBV11-2, with 10 bases aligning to TRBD1. Germline-derived CDR1 and CDR2 are SGHAT and FQNNGV. V was clipped by 1 base and J by 7 bases; unmatched bases: 10. CDR3 length: 17 residues. CDR3 in amino acids: CASSLGLGGQGRNEQFF. The CDR3 DNA follows: TGTGCCAGCAGCTTAGGATTAGGGGGACAGGGGAGGAATGAGCAGTTCTTC.

The chain carries TRBV2 and TRBJ1-1, with D unclear. The CDR3 has 15 amino acids. The ends were cut back, 2 bases at V and 1 base at J, with 11 bases in the middle. Germline CDR1 SNHLY, CDR2 FYNNEI. As DNA, the CDR3 is TGTGCCAGCAGTGAAAGGCCCCGGGGGAACACTGAAGCTTTCTTT. This encodes CASSERPRGNTEAFF.

This chain joins TRBV2 and TRBJ2-2; 8 bases agree with TRBD1. The germline V gene has CDR1 SNHLY and CDR2 FYNNEI. This CDR3 has 16 amino acids. With 3 bases clipped from V and 0 bases from J, the junction kept 3 bases outside the gene matches. The CDR3 DNA reads TGTGCCAGCAGTGATCTGGACAGGGCGAACACCGGGGAGCTGTTTTTT. Encoded protein: CASSDLDRANTGELFF.

This clone was recorded a few times. The rearrangement links TRBV7-9 to TRBJ2-7; possibly TRBD1 for D (6 bases). CDR1 and CDR2 from the germline V gene are SEHNR and FQNEAQ (reference sequence). Deletions cut 2 bases from V and 5 bases from J, with 16 bases between. The CDR3 consists of 15 residues. CDR3 residues: CASSLSGTGNDEQYF. The CDR3 coding sequence is TGTGCCAGCAGCTTATCAGGAACAGGGAACGACGAGCAGTACTTC.

This clone was picked up one time. This chain connects TRBV5-8 to TRBJ1-4; D not certain. Per germline, CDR1 SGHTS and CDR2 YDEGEE. Trimming shortened V by 3 bases and J by 12 bases, and 15 bases separated the two germline ends. This CDR3 has 13 residues. The CDR3 is CASSSPTRRELFF. The CDR3 coding sequence is TGTGCCAGCAGCTCACCGACAAGGAGGGAACTGTTTTTT.

This chain links TRBV7-2 with TRBJ2-1; D perhaps matches TRBD1 (5 bases). CDR3 length: 13 residues. Trimming took off 4 bases at V and 5 bases at J, with 9 bases between the two ends. Germline loops: CDR1 SGHTA, CDR2 FQGNSA. CDR3 sequence: CASSSDRDNEQFF. The CDR3 DNA follows: TGTGCCAGCAGCTCCGACAGAGACAATGAGCAGTTCTTC.

CDR3 nucleotides: TGTGCCAGCAGCCGGACAGGGGGCAATCAGCCCCAGCATTTT. This sequence encodes CASSRTGGNQPQHF. V is TRBV6-6 and J is TRBJ1-5; TRBD1 matches 9 bases. The J segment lost 2 bases and the V segment lost 6 bases, leaving 2 bases of the junction unmatched. The CDR3 has 14 amino acids. Germline CDR1 reads MNHNY; CDR2 reads SVGAGI (reference sequence).

The chain uses TRBV7-8 and TRBJ1-1, with D tentatively TRBD1 (5 bases). V lost 2 bases, J lost 0 bases, and 13 bases lay in between. The CDR3 covers 16 residues. Germline CDR1 SGHVS, CDR2 FQNEAQ. The CDR3 coding sequence is TGTGCCAGCAGCTTAAATGCGGCAGGGCTGAACACTGAAGCTTTCTTT. As protein: CASSLNAAGLNTEAFF.

The V call is TRBV30, the J call TRBJ2-3; 11 bases agree with TRBD2. The CDR3 sequence is 14 residues long. Germline V gene data show CDR1 as GTSNPN and CDR2 as SVGIG (reference sequence). V lost 5 bases, J lost 0 bases, and 1 base stayed unmatched. CDR3 in DNA: TGTGCCTGGGCTAGCGGGGGGAGCACAGATACGCAGTATTTT. Translated, it gives CAWASGGSTDTQYF.

A single count supports this clone. The chain has TRBV27 and TRBJ2-1, with a weak D call TRBD2 (6 bases). This CDR3 is built from 15 residues. Trimming took 6 bases from V and 4 from J, leaving 16 bases between them. In germline, CDR1 is MNHEY, CDR2 SMNVEV (reference sequence). This CDR3 is CASSWPGLAYNEQFF. CDR3 bases: TGTGCCAGCAGCTGGCCGGGACTGGCTTACAATGAGCAGTTCTTC.